Listed below are T cell receptor beta chains from one sample, sequenced in a study of regulatory T cells in long-lasting Graves disease. A single record per CDR3 protein comes from TCRdb applying MiXCR to the multiplex PCR reads. The repertoire holds under 500,000 distinct CDR3 sequences, with 16% as singletons. These records were also assigned to another study, of T cells in Graves' hyperthyroidism and ophthalmopathy.

Here the sequenced sample was peripheral blood mononuclear cells (PBMCs), taken at new diagnosis, from a patient treated with antithyroid drugs. The origin of the receptors is a woman in her twenties or thirties with Graves disease. The CDR3 runs from the conserved cysteine through the conserved F or W. Each record gives: clone size, J gene, V gene, D gene, CDR3 protein, CDR3 DNA. The D gene is left open where the match is weak. For some rows the clone size is stated as once, few or many, or as a class when expanded; others skip it.

abundance: NA; j_gene: TRBJ2-2; v_gene: TRBV7-3; d_gene: TRBD2; CDR3aa: CASSLTSGFNTGELFF; CDR3nt: TGTGCCAGCAGCTTGACTAGCGGGTTTAACACCGGGGAGCTGTTTTTT
abundance: NA; j_gene: TRBJ2-7; v_gene: TRBV25-1; d_gene: NA; CDR3aa: CASRDREQYF; CDR3nt: TGTGCCAGCAGAGACAGAGAGCAGTACTTC
abundance: NA; j_gene: TRBJ2-1; v_gene: TRBV28; d_gene: TRBD2; CDR3aa: CASSLSGLAAYNEQFF; CDR3nt: TGTGCCAGCAGTTTATCGGGACTAGCGGCTTACAATGAGCAGTTCTTC
abundance: many; j_gene: TRBJ1-5; v_gene: TRBV5-5; d_gene: NA; CDR3aa: CASSSGTYSNQPQHF; CDR3nt: TGTGCCAGCAGCAGTGGGACATATAGCAATCAGCCCCAGCATTTT
abundance: NA; j_gene: TRBJ1-5; v_gene: TRBV12-3/TRBV12-4; d_gene: TRBD1; CDR3aa: CASSSGGWYSNQPQHF; CDR3nt: TGTGCCAGCAGTTCAGGGGGGTGGTATAGCAATCAGCCCCAGCATTTT
abundance: many; j_gene: TRBJ2-2; v_gene: TRBV3-1; d_gene: NA; CDR3aa: CASSQVGRELFF; CDR3nt: TGTGCCAGCAGCCAAGTAGGAAGGGAGCTGTTTTTT
abundance: many; j_gene: TRBJ2-5; v_gene: TRBV29-1; d_gene: TRBD2; CDR3aa: CSVELAEETQYF; CDR3nt: TGCAGCGTTGAACTAGCGGAAGAGACCCAGTACTTC
abundance: NA; j_gene: TRBJ1-3; v_gene: TRBV27; d_gene: NA; CDR3aa: CASSLGASGNTIYF; CDR3nt: TGTGCCAGCAGTTTAGGCGCCTCTGGAAACACCATATATTTT
abundance: many; j_gene: TRBJ1-1; v_gene: TRBV14; d_gene: NA; CDR3aa: CASSQGRRTEAFF; CDR3nt: TGTGCCAGCAGCCAAGGTAGGCGGACTGAAGCTTTCTTT
abundance: once; j_gene: TRBJ1-3; v_gene: TRBV25-1; d_gene: NA; CDR3aa: CASSGDRRTGNTIYF; CDR3nt: TGTGCCAGCAGTGGTGACAGAAGAACTGGAAACACCATATATTTT
abundance: few; j_gene: TRBJ2-3; v_gene: TRBV6-1; d_gene: NA; CDR3aa: CASSRKARGSEDTQYF; CDR3nt: TGTGCCAGCAGTCGCAAAGCCAGGGGTTCGGAAGATACGCAGTATTTT
abundance: many; j_gene: TRBJ2-7; v_gene: TRBV28; d_gene: TRBD1; CDR3aa: CASKVGTEAYEQYF; CDR3nt: TGTGCCAGCAAGGTGGGGACAGAGGCCTACGAGCAGTACTTC
abundance: many; j_gene: TRBJ1-1; v_gene: TRBV15; d_gene: NA; CDR3aa: CATSGTHHTEAFF; CDR3nt: TGTGCCACCAGCGGCACCCACCACACTGAAGCTTTCTTT
abundance: few; j_gene: TRBJ2-1; v_gene: TRBV11-2; d_gene: NA; CDR3aa: CASSLVRQGRTTGNEQFF; CDR3nt: TGTGCCAGCAGCTTAGTCCGGCAGGGGCGCACAACTGGCAATGAGCAGTTCTTC
abundance: many; j_gene: TRBJ2-7; v_gene: TRBV30; d_gene: NA; CDR3aa: CAWSGRGRQADPKSYEQYF; CDR3nt: TGTGCCTGGAGCGGACGGGGCAGGCAGGCCGACCCTAAAAGCTACGAGCAGTACTTC
abundance: few; j_gene: TRBJ1-1; v_gene: TRBV19; d_gene: TRBD1; CDR3aa: CASSIGGTVIKNTEAFF; CDR3nt: TGTGCCAGTAGTATAGGCGGGACAGTGATTAAGAACACTGAAGCTTTCTTT
abundance: few; j_gene: TRBJ1-3; v_gene: TRBV2; d_gene: NA; CDR3aa: CASSGSATGNTIYF; CDR3nt: TGTGCCAGCAGTGGAAGTGCGACTGGAAACACCATATATTTT
abundance: many; j_gene: TRBJ1-4; v_gene: TRBV3-1; d_gene: TRBD1; CDR3aa: CASSPRTGLEKLFF; CDR3nt: TGTGCCAGCAGCCCCAGGACAGGGCTAGAAAAACTGTTTTTT
abundance: many; j_gene: TRBJ2-3; v_gene: TRBV15; d_gene: NA; CDR3aa: CATSTSEGDTDTQYF; CDR3nt: TGTGCCACCAGCACCTCGGAGGGGGACACAGATACGCAGTATTTT
abundance: few; j_gene: TRBJ2-2; v_gene: TRBV10-3; d_gene: TRBD2; CDR3aa: CALRRTSTGELFF; CDR3nt: TGTGCCCTCCGACGGACTAGCACGGGGGAGCTGTTTTTT
abundance: NA; j_gene: TRBJ2-7; v_gene: TRBV7-2; d_gene: TRBD1; CDR3aa: CASSLPPGTEYEQYF; CDR3nt: TGTGCCAGCAGCTTACCCCCCGGGACAGAGTACGAGCAGTACTTC
abundance: many; j_gene: TRBJ1-5; v_gene: TRBV3-1; d_gene: NA; CDR3aa: CASSQGGERQPQHF; CDR3nt: TGTGCCAGCAGCCAAGGGGGTGAGCGTCAGCCCCAGCATTTT
abundance: many; j_gene: TRBJ2-2; v_gene: TRBV3-1; d_gene: NA; CDR3aa: CASSQDPVPGGGTGELFF; CDR3nt: TGTGCCAGCAGCCAAGACCCCGTCCCCGGAGGGGGCACCGGGGAGCTGTTTTTT